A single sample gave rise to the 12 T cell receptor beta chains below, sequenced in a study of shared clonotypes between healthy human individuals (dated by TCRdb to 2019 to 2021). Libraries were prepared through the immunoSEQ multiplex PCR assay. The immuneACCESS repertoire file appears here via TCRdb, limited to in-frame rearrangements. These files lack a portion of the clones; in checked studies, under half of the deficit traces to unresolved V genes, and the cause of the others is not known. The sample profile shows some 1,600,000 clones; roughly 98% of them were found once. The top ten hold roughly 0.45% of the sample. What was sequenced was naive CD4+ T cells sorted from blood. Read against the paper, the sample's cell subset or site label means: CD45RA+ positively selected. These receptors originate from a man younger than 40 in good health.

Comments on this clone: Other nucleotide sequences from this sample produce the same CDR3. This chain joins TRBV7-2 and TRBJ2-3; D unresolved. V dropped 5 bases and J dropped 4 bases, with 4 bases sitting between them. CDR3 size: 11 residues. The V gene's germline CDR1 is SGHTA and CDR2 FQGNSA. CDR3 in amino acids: CASSLSDTQYF. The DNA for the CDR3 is TGTGCCAGCAGCCTCTCAGATACGCAGTATTTT.

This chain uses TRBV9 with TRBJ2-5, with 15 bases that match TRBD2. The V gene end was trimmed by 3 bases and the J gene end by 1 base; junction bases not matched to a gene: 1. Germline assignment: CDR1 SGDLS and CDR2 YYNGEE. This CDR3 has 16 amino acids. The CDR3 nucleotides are TGTGCCAGCAGCGGGGGACTAGCGGGAGGCCAAGAGACCCAGTACTTC. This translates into CASSGGLAGGQETQYF.

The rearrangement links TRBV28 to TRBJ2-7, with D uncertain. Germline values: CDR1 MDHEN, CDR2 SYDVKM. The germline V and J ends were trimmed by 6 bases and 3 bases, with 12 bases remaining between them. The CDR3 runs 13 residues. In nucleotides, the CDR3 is TGTGCCAGCAGAACACCGGGCCACTACGAGCAGTACTTC. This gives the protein CASRTPGHYEQYF.

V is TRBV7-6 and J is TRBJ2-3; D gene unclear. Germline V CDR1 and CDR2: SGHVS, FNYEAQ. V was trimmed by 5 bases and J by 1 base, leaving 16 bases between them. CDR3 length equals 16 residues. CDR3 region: CASSHIIGARTDTQYF. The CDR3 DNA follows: TGTGCCAGCAGCCACATAATCGGCGCCCGCACAGATACGCAGTATTTT.

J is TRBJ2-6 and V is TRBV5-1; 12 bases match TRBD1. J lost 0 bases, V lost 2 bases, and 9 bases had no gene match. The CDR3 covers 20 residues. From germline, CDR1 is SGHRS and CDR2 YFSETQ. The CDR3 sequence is CASSFAGTGGYGSGANVLTF. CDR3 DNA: TGCGCCAGCAGCTTCGCCGGGACAGGGGGCTATGGCTCTGGGGCCAACGTCCTGACTTTC.

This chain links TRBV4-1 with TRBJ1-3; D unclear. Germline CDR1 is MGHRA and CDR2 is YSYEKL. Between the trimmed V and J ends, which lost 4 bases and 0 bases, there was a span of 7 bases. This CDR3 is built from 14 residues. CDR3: CASSPGGSGNTIYF. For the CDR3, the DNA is TGCGCCAGCAGCCCGGGAGGCTCTGGAAACACCATATATTTT.

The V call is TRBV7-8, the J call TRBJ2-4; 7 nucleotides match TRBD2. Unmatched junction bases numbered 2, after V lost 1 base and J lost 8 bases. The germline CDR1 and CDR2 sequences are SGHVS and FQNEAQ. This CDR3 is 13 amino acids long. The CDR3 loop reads CASSLGGRDIQYF. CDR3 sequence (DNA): TGTGCCAGCAGCTTAGGGGGGAGGGACATTCAGTACTTC. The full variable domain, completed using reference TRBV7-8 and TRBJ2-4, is GAGVSQSPRYKVAKRGQDVALRCDPISGHVSLFWYQQALGQGPEFLTYFQNEAQLDKSGLPSDRFFAERPEGSVSTLKIQRTQQEDSAVYLCASSLGGRDIQYFGAGTRLSVL.

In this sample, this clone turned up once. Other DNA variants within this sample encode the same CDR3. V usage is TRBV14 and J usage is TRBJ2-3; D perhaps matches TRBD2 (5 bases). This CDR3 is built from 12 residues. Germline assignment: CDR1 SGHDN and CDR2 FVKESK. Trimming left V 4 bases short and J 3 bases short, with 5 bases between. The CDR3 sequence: CASSRETDTQYF. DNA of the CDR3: TGTGCCAGCAGCCGGGAGACAGATACGCAGTATTTT.

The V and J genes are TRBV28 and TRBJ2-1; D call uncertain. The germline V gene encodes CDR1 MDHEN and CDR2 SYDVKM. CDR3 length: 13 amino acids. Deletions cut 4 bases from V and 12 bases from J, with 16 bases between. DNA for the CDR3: TGTGCCAGCAGTTCCTGGATACTACATGGGCAGTTCTTC. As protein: CASSSWILHGQFF.

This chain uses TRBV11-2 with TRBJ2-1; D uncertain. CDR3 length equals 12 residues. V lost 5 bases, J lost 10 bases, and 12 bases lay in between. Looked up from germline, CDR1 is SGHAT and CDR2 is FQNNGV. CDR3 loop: CASSPLRSEQFF. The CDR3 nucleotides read TGTGCCAGCAGCCCCCTAAGGTCAGAGCAGTTCTTC.

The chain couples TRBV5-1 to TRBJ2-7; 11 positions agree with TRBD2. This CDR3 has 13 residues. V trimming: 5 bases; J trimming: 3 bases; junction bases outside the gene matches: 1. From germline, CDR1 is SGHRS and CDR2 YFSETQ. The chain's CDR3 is CASRGTSGYEQYF. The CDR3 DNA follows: TGCGCCAGCAGGGGGACTAGCGGCTACGAGCAGTACTTC.

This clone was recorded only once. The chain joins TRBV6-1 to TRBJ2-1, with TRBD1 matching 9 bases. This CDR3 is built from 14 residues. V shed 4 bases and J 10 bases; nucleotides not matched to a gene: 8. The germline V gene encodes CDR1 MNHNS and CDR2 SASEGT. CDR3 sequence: CASSVFHRGREQFF. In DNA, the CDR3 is TGTGCCAGCAGTGTATTCCACAGGGGGCGAGAGCAGTTCTTC.